These T cell receptor beta chains were read from a single sample in a study of CD8 T cells in cerebrospinal fluid in Alzheimer's disease. Following a re-call of the 10x single-cell sequencing reads, TCRdb has one entry per CDR3 protein and lacks DNA. The sample's table shows roughly 1,500 distinct CDR3 sequences. The sequenced material came from cerebrospinal fluid. The receptors shown here come from a human donor with Alzheimer's disease. Both conserved end residues are part of each CDR3. Each record gives: clone size, V gene, J gene, CDR3 length, CDR3 protein. Expanded clones get a size class; other rows say once, few or many, or leave the size out.

NA	TRBV9	TRBJ2-2	14	CASSTRGQPGELFF
medium-sized	TRBV6-5	TRBJ2-3	14	CASSLGLAGDTQYF
medium-sized	TRBV2	TRBJ1-1	13	CASSVPGAIEAFF
medium-sized	TRBV29-1	TRBJ2-3	16	CSVAGTSGPEGDTQYF
medium-sized	TRBV30	TRBJ2-1	15	CAWSPGTGGYNEQFF
large	TRBV6-2/TRBV6-3	TRBJ1-2	16	CASSFSQGGVFYGYTF
NA	TRBV29-1	TRBJ2-5	12	CSVRDPQETQYF
large	TRBV20-1	TRBJ1-2	13	CSARDPGGGGYTF
medium-sized	TRBV30	TRBJ2-5	13	CAWSLGHEETQYF
medium-sized	TRBV2	TRBJ1-2	15	CASSEATTGRSGYTF
large	TRBV10-2	TRBJ2-5	12	CASLDVEETQYF
medium-sized	TRBV9	TRBJ2-2	15	CASSVDMRFTGELFF
NA	TRBV18	TRBJ1-2	14	CASSPGRDVYGYTF
medium-sized	TRBV6-1	TRBJ1-2	14	CASLTGTYNYGYTF
medium-sized	TRBV4-2	TRBJ2-3	16	CASSQAAHTSADTQYF
medium-sized	TRBV6-5	TRBJ1-1	17	CATLRGRTPGPNTEAFF
large	TRBV12-3/TRBV12-4	TRBJ2-2	14	CASSGMAGTGELFF
medium-sized	TRBV6-1	TRBJ2-5	16	CASSEAMAPGGETQYF
large	TRBV2	TRBJ2-1	12	CASSGDSPEQFF
medium-sized	TRBV13	TRBJ2-1	18	CASSPWGLAGPSYNEQFF
NA	TRBV11-2	TRBJ2-2	15	CASSFRLAGSGELFF
medium-sized	TRBV10-3	TRBJ1-1	14	CAISDNTGNTEAFF
large	TRBV13	TRBJ2-5	17	CASSFKRHSGGQETQYF
NA	TRBV11-2	TRBJ2-1	13	CASSLDPNNEQFF
medium-sized	TRBV12-3/TRBV12-4	TRBJ1-1	14	CASSLQGRITEAFF
medium-sized	TRBV20-1	TRBJ2-7	16	CSARDLGGLRNDEQYF
medium-sized	TRBV3-1	TRBJ1-2	15	CASSQADRGQYGYTF
large	TRBV7-2	TRBJ1-5	19	CASSFPLLRGGYSNQPQHF
medium-sized	TRBV19	TRBJ1-5	15	CASSPGRGGNQPQHF
large	TRBV20-1	TRBJ2-1	12	CSASSGAGEQFF
medium-sized	TRBV6-5	TRBJ1-6	13	CASSYSMPSPLHF
NA	TRBV30	TRBJ1-2	17	CAWSVVWTRDLNYGYTF
large	TRBV11-2	TRBJ2-1	14	CASSLGTGENEQFF
medium-sized	TRBV27	TRBJ1-1	13	CASSLKGWTEAFF
NA	TRBV28	TRBJ2-2	15	CASSLQGFSFGELFF
medium-sized	TRBV10-3	TRBJ1-2	15	CAISETSRILYGYTF
NA	TRBV15	TRBJ1-5	15	CATSSEGSKSQPQHF
medium-sized	TRBV7-2	TRBJ1-5	15	CASSPGPVYNQPQHF
medium-sized	TRBV20-1	TRBJ2-7	16	CSALNIQARSSYEQYF
NA	TRBV6-6	TRBJ2-7	16	CASSLSGPGQGHEQYF
medium-sized	TRBV15	TRBJ1-5	15	CATSRFQGQGQPQHF
medium-sized	TRBV27	TRBJ2-5	13	CASSMGRGETQYF
medium-sized	TRBV2	TRBJ2-7	13	CASTGGTSYEQYF
large	TRBV28	TRBJ2-2	13	CASSYWTAGELFF
medium-sized	TRBV7-2	TRBJ1-2	12	CASSFQRYGYTF
medium-sized	TRBV20-1	TRBJ1-5	13	CSASGGADQPQHF
large	TRBV6-5	TRBJ1-1	17	CASSYSIQAGDGKEAFF
medium-sized	TRBV13	TRBJ1-1	15	CASSNLQGMNTEAFF
large	TRBV7-3	TRBJ2-7	15	CASSLQGIGTYEQYF